This record covers a single TCR beta chain. Its antigen remains unknown. The data originate from a study of circulating and synovial CD4+ cells in juvenile arthritis. Findings of the study overall: Some such blood samples were as oligoclonal as synovium. Measured synovium overlap likely understates the true shared repertoire.

The CDR3 contains 15 residues. Per germline, CDR1 SGHTS and CDR2 YDEGEE. The V and J ends lost 4 bases and 5 bases respectively, with 15 bases between them. Only in-frame clones appear in the TCRdb table, and some are missing; sequencing was by immunoSEQ multiplex PCR. Of about 33,000 clones in the sample, 90% to 95% were seen once. The specimen sequenced was CD4+ T cells from blood. The rearrangement uses TRBV5-8 and TRBJ1-4; D may be TRBD1 (6 bases). The TCR originated in a human donor with juvenile idiopathic arthritis. The chain's CDR3 is CASSVGGLGNEKLFF. The CDR3 coding sequence is TGTGCCAGCAGCGTGGGGGGGCTGGGAAATGAAAAACTGTTTTTT.